Shown below are 6 T cell receptor beta chains from a single sample sequenced in a study of shared clonotypes between healthy human individuals. Terminally differentiated effector memory CD45RA+ cells were left out of the naive CD8 fraction, which was CD45RO-negative and positively selected for CCR7. Generated by immunoSEQ multiplex PCR, the TCRdb table keeps only in-frame clones and is missing some. The repertoire holds about 2 million clones, with 85% to 95% as singletons. The material sequenced was naive CD8+ T cells sorted from blood. Source of these receptors: a man aged 18 to 29 in good health.

The chain uses TRBV9 and TRBJ2-3, with no clear D. This CDR3 region has 12 residues. Trimming left V 4 bases short and J 2 bases short, with 5 bases between. Per germline, CDR1 SGDLS and CDR2 YYNGEE. CDR3 protein: CASSSYTDTQYF. DNA of the CDR3: TGTGCCAGCAGCTCTTACACAGATACGCAGTATTTT.

The V call is TRBV30, the J call TRBJ2-1; D remains unclear. V lost 2 bases and J 2 bases, leaving 13 bases between the germline ends. Per germline, CDR1 GTSNPN and CDR2 SVGIG (reference sequence). CDR3 size: 15 residues. CDR3 bases: TGTGCCTGGAGTAACACAGCGCGACCCTACAATGAGCAGTTCTTC. It encodes CAWSNTARPYNEQFF.

V gene TRBV15 combines with J gene TRBJ1-6, with D hard to call. Germline assignment: CDR1 LNHNV and CDR2 YYDKDF (reference sequence). V lost 6 bases and J lost 6, with 12 bases in between. CDR3 length: 14 residues. As DNA, the CDR3 is TGTGCCACCAGGCCGGAGTCGGGTAATTCACCCCTCCACTTT. Protein sequence: CATRPESGNSPLHF.

This rearrangement joins TRBV4-1 to TRBJ2-7, with TRBD2 identical over 10 bases. V shed 1 base, J shed 3 bases, and the junction held 3 bases outside the gene matches. The CDR3 runs 15 residues. Per germline, CDR1 MGHRA and CDR2 YSYEKL. The CDR3 coding sequence is TGCGCCAGCAGCCAAGCCGGGACTAGCGTCTACGAGCAGTACTTC. It is translated as CASSQAGTSVYEQYF.

The chain has TRBV29-1 and TRBJ2-1, with D unclear. Germline values: CDR1 SQVTM, CDR2 ANQGSEA. The CDR3 runs 13 residues. Trimming pared 3 bases from V and 0 bases from J, leaving 6 bases between. The CDR3 DNA is TGCAGCGTTGACCCTAGCTCCTACAATGAGCAGTTCTTC. Amino acids: CSVDPSSYNEQFF.

The rearrangement uses TRBV4-1 and TRBJ2-7, with unresolved D. Trimming cost V 4 bases and J 5 bases, with 9 bases left between them. CDR1 and CDR2 from the germline V gene are MGHRA and YSYEKL. CDR3 length: 12 residues. As DNA, the CDR3 is TGCGCCAGCAGCCCGAGACTTGACGAGCAGTACTTC. The encoded protein is CASSPRLDEQYF.